This entry describes one TCR beta chain. Its antigen remains unidentified. Treg sorting used a CD4+CD25+CD127-/low gate. General study results and limits: The larger cohort examined one V-J beta rearrangement, not whole repertoires.

Via MiXCR, TCRdb re-called the 5' RACE reads, giving one row per CDR3 protein. Altogether roughly 45,000 distinct CDR3 sequences are present, less than 25% being singletons, with the ten largest covering about 4.1%. From germline, CDR1 is SGHRS and CDR2 YFSETQ. The V gene lost 5 bases and the J gene lost 2 bases, with 4 bases spanning the gap. This CDR3 is built from 11 residues. The V and J genes are TRBV5-1 and TRBJ2-5; no clear D. The material sequenced was Tregs sorted from blood. The clonotype comes from a female donor with breast cancer. The CDR3 loop is CASRRQETQYF. In nucleotides, the CDR3 is TGCGCCAGCAGACGACAAGAGACCCAGTACTTC.